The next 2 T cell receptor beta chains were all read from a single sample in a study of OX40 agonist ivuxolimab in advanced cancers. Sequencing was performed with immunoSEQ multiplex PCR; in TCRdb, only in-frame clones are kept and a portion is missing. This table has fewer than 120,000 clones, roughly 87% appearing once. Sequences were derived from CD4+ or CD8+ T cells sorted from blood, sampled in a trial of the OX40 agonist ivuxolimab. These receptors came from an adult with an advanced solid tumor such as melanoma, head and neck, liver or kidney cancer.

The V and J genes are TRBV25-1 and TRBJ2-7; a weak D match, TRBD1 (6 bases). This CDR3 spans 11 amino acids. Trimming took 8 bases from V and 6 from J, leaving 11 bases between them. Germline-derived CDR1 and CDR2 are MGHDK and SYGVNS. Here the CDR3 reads CASGHRAEQYF. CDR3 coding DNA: TGTGCCAGCGGACACAGGGCCGAGCAGTACTTC.

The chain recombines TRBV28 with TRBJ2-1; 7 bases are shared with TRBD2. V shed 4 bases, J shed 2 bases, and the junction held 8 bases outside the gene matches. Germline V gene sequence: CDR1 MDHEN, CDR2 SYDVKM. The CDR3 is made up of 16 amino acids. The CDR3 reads CASSSSSGGPYNEQFF. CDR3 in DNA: TGTGCCAGCAGTTCTTCATCGGGGGGACCCTACAATGAGCAGTTCTTC.